The subject of this entry is one T cell receptor (beta chain). J gave up 3 bases and V 5 bases, and 6 bases lay outside the gene matches. The CDR3 covers 15 residues. In germline, CDR1 is SEHNR, CDR2 FQNEAQ (reference sequence). This sample stems from a study of shared clonotypes between healthy human individuals. Assay used: immunoSEQ multiplex PCR; TCRdb lists only in-frame clones, some missing. The table has about 1.5 million clones, roughly 98% seen once. This receptor was identified in a young man in good health. Sequenced material: naive CD4+ T cells sorted from blood. Regarding subset: CD45RA+ positively selected. This sequence joins TRBV7-9 and TRBJ1-4, with 7 nucleotides matching TRBD1. CDR3 region: CASSPKGAPNEKLFF. Here the CDR3 DNA reads TGTGCCAGCAGCCCCAAGGGGGCTCCTAATGAAAAACTGTTTTTT. Based on the CDR3 plus reference TRBV7-9 and TRBJ1-4, the full variable domain is DTGVSQNPRHKITKRGQNVTFRCDPISEHNRLYWYRQTLGQGPEFLTYFQNEAQLEKSRLLSDRFSAERPKGSFSTLEIQRTEQGDSAMYLCASSPKGAPNEKLFFGSGTQLSVL.